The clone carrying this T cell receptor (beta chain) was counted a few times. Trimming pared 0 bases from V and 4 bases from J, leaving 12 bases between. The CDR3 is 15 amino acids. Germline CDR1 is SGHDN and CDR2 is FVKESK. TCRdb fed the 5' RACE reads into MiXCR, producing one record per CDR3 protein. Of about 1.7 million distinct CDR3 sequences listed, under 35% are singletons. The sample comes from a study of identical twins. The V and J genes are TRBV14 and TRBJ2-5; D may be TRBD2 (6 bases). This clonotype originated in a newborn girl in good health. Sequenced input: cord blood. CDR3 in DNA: TGTGCCAGCAGCCAAGACCCTTTGCGGGGAGAGACCCAGTACTTC. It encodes CASSQDPLRGETQYF.